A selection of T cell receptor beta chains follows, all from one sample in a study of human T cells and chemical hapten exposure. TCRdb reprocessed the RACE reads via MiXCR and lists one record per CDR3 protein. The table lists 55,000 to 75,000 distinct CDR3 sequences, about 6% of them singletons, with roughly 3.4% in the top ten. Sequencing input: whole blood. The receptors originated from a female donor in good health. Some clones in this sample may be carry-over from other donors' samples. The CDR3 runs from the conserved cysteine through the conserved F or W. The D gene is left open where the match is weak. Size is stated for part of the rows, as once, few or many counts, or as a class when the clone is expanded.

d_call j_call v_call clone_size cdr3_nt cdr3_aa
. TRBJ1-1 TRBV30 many TGTGCCTGGTCAGGTCAGATGAACACTGAAGCTTTCTTT CAWSGQMNTEAFF
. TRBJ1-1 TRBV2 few TGTGCCAGCACCCACCCGGGGAGGAGGACTGAAGCTTTCTTT CASTHPGRRTEAFF
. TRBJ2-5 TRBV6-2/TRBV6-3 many TGTGCCAGCAGTTCCCCGAGGGGGGAGGGAGAGACCCAGTACTTC CASSSPRGEGETQYF
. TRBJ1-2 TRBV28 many TGTGCCAGCTGCTCCGGGACAACGAACTATGGCTACACCTTC CASCSGTTNYGYTF
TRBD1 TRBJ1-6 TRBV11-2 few TGTGCCAGCAGCTCTACCGGGACAGGCGGTTCACCCCTCCACTTT CASSSTGTGGSPLHF
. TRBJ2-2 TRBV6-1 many TGTGCCAGCAGTGGCGCCGGACTGAACACCGGGGAGCTGTTTTTT CASSGAGLNTGELFF
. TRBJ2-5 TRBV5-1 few TGCGCCAGCAGCTTGGGGCCCGGTTCGGAGACCCAGTACTTC CASSLGPGSETQYF
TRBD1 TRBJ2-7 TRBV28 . TGTGCCAGCGCGACAGGGGCCTACGAGCAGTACTTC CASATGAYEQYF
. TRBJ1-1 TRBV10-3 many TGTGCCAGCGGAAACAGGGAGGGGGCTGAAGCTTTCTTT CASGNREGAEAFF
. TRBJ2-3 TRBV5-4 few TGTGCCAGCAGCTTGTTCGGCCGGGAGAGCACAGATACGCAGTATTTT CASSLFGRESTDTQYF
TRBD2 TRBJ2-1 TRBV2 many TGTGCCAGCCTGACTAGCGGGAGAAGCAATGAGCAGTTCTTC CASLTSGRSNEQFF
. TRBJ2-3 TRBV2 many TGTGCCAGCAGTGACTGGGGAGAGACAGATACGCAGTATTTT CASSDWGETDTQYF
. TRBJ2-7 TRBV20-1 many TGCAGTGCCAGAGGGACCTACGAGCAGTACTTC CSARGTYEQYF
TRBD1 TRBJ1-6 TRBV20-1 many TGCAGTGCTAGAGAGGACAGGGGGGATAATTCACCCCTCCACTTT CSAREDRGDNSPLHF
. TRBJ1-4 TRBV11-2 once TGTGCCAGCAGCATCCGACGGACTAATGAAAAACTGTTTTTT CASSIRRTNEKLFF
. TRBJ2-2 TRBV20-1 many TGCAGTGCTGGTGCTCCGGGGGAGCTGTTTTTT CSAGAPGELFF
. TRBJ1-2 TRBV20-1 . TGCAGTGCTAGTTCAGGATTCTTGGTTGGCTACACCTTC CSASSGFLVGYTF
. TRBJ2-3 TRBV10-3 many TGTGCCATCAGTGAGTCAGGGAGCACAGATACGCAGTATTTT CAISESGSTDTQYF
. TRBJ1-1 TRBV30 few TGTGCCTGGAGCCGGGGACGAGCGAACACTGAAGCTTTCTTT CAWSRGRANTEAFF
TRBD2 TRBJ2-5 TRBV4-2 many TGTGCCAGCAGCCAAAGCGGGAGAACGGGAGATCGGGAGACCCAGTACTTC CASSQSGRTGDRETQYF
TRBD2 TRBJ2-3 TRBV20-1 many TGCAGTGCTAGAGATGCCAGCGGGAGGTTTGGTGGGCCAGATACGCAGTATTTT CSARDASGRFGGPDTQYF
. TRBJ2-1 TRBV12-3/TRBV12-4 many TGTGCCAGCACCCTCACAGAATCCTACAATGAGCAGTTCTTC CASTLTESYNEQFF
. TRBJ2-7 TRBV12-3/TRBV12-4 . TGTGCCAGCAGTTTGGGGGGGGCGGGGTCCTACGAGCAGTACTTC CASSLGGAGSYEQYF
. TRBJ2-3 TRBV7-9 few TGTGCCAGCAGCTTTCAGGGGATCACAGATACGCAGTATTTT CASSFQGITDTQYF
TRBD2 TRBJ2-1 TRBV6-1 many TGTGCCAGCAGCGGGACTAACCTTTTCGATGAGCAGTTCTTC CASSGTNLFDEQFF
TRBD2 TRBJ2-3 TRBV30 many TGTGCCTGGAGGGCTCTGACGGGAGGTAGCACAGATACGCAGTATTTT CAWRALTGGSTDTQYF
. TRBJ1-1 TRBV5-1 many TGCGCCAGCAGCCAAGGGCCTGAAGCTTTCTTT CASSQGPEAFF
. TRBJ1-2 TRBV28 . TGTGCCAGCAGTTTCGCGGCAACAGGGAACAACTATGGCTACACCTTC CASSFAATGNNYGYTF
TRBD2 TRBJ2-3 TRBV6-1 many TGTGCCAGCAGTGATCGGACTAGCAGCCGCACAGATACGCAGTATTTT CASSDRTSSRTDTQYF
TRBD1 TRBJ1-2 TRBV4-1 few TGCGCCAGCAGCCAAGTTCAGGGGGCTTTTCGCTATGGCTACACCTTC CASSQVQGAFRYGYTF
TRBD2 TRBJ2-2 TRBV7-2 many TGTGCCAGCACCGGGACTAGCGGGGTCGGGGAGCTGTTTTTT CASTGTSGVGELFF
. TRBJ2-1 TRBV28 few TGTGCCAGCAGTTTCGGGGCGGACTACAATGAGCAGTTCTTC CASSFGADYNEQFF
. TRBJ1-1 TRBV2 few TGTGCCGGCTCGTGGGGAAGGAACACTGAAGCTTTCTTT CAGSWGRNTEAFF
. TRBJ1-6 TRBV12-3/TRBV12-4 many TGTGCCAGCAGTTCCACAGGGAACTATAATTCACCCCTCCACTTT CASSSTGNYNSPLHF
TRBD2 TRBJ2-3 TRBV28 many TGTGCCAGCAGTTTATTCGGACTAGCGGGAGGAGTAGATACGCAGTATTTT CASSLFGLAGGVDTQYF
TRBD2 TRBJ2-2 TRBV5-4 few TGTGCCAGCAGAAGGGACAGCGGGGGGACCGGGGAGCTGTTTTTT CASRRDSGGTGELFF
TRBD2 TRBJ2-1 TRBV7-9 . TGTGCCAGCAGCCTCAATAGCGGGAGCCTCAATGAGCAGTTCTTC CASSLNSGSLNEQFF
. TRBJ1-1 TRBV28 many TGTGCCAGCGGGGTGGGCAGGGAAACTGAAGCTTTCTTT CASGVGRETEAFF
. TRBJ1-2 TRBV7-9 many TGTGCCAGCAGCTTAGCAGCCAACTATGGCTACACCTTC CASSLAANYGYTF
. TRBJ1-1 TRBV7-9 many TGTGCCAGCAGCCTTTTAACAGGGAACACTGAAGCTTTCTTT CASSLLTGNTEAFF
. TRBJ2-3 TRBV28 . TGTGCCAGCACCTTACAGGCTCCTAGCATAGATACGCAGTATTTT CASTLQAPSIDTQYF
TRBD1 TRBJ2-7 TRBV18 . TGTGCCAGCTCATCGGGACAGGGGGTTTTGTACGAGCAGTACTTC CASSSGQGVLYEQYF
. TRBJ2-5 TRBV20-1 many TGCAGTGGTGCACAGGGCCTACCCGAGACCCAGTACTTC CSGAQGLPETQYF
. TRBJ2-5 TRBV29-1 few TGCAGCGTTGGGGTAGGGCAAGAGACCCAGTACTTC CSVGVGQETQYF
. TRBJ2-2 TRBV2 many TGTGCCGGAGGTTCCTACCCCGAACGTTCCGGGGAGCTGTTTTTT CAGGSYPERSGELFF
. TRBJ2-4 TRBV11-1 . TGTGCCAGTGAAAGGGGGTCTGGCGTGAACATTCAGTACTTC CASERGSGVNIQYF
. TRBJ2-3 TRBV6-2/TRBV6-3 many TGTGCCAGCAGTTACAAAACTGGACGGCCGACAGATACGCAGTATTTT CASSYKTGRPTDTQYF
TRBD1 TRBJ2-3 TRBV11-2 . TGTGCCAGCAGCTTTTATTTTCGGGACAGAGATACGCAGTATTTT CASSFYFRDRDTQYF
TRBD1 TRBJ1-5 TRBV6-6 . TGTGCCAGCGGCAACAGGGGTGGTCAGCCCCAGCATTTT CASGNRGGQPQHF
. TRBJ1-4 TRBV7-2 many TGTGCCAGCAGCTTAGGACCAACTAATGAAAAACTGTTTTTT CASSLGPTNEKLFF
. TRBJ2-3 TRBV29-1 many TGCAGCGTTGAAGATCGGAGTCGGCCAGATACGCAGTATTTT CSVEDRSRPDTQYF